What follows are 25 T cell receptor beta chains derived from one specimen sequenced in a study of T cell changes during pregnancy in multiple sclerosis. Only in-frame clones appear in the TCRdb table, and some are missing; sequencing was by immunoSEQ multiplex PCR. The sample has approximately 100,000 clones; approximately 90% are singletons. The sequences come from peripheral blood, collected after pregnancy. The receptors come from a female donor in good health, enrolled as a control in a pregnancy study.

The chain has TRBV7-2 and TRBJ1-2, with D possibly TRBD1 on 5 matching bases. The ends were cut back, 1 base at V and 8 bases at J, with 8 bases in the middle. This CDR3 comprises 12 residues. Germline values: CDR1 SGHTA, CDR2 FQGNSA. The CDR3 reads CASSLEKGGYTF. Here the CDR3 DNA reads TGTGCCAGCAGCTTAGAGAAGGGGGGCTACACCTTC.

The chain couples TRBV4-1 to TRBJ2-1; no reliable D call. The CDR3 has 16 amino acids. Per germline, CDR1 MGHRA and CDR2 YSYEKL. Between the trimmed V and J ends, which lost 0 bases and 2 bases, there was a span of 11 bases. The CDR3 here is CASSQDPGRPYNEQFF. The CDR3 DNA is TGCGCCAGCAGCCAAGATCCGGGTCGACCCTACAATGAGCAGTTCTTC.

This chain joins TRBV15 and TRBJ2-2, with D perhaps TRBD1 (5 bases). The germline V and J ends were trimmed by 6 bases and 2 bases, with 10 bases remaining between them. Germline lookup yields CDR1 LNHNV and CDR2 YYDKDF (reference sequence). CDR3 length: 14 amino acids. The CDR3 DNA sequence: TGTGCCACCAGACCGACAGATAACACCGGGGAGCTGTTTTTT. Protein sequence: CATRPTDNTGELFF.

Here the CDR3 reads CASSPWGGGPYNEQFF. Written as DNA, the CDR3 is TGTGCCAGCAGCCCCTGGGGCGGGGGGCCCTACAATGAGCAGTTCTTC. The chain recombines TRBV5-4 with TRBJ2-1; 8 bases map to TRBD2. Germline V gene data show CDR1 as SGHNT and CDR2 as YYREEE (reference sequence). V lost 4 bases to trimming and J lost 2 bases; unmatched junction nucleotides: 8. The CDR3 totals 16 residues.

V is TRBV4-1 and J is TRBJ2-3, with 8 bases fitting TRBD2. V dropped 4 bases and J dropped 4; count of bases not matched to a gene: 10. Germline values: CDR1 MGHRA, CDR2 YSYEKL. The CDR3 length is 16 residues. CDR3 in DNA: TGCGCCAGCAGCCGAGCGTACAGCGGGGGCGCAGATACGCAGTATTTT. Its translation: CASSRAYSGGADTQYF.

The chain carries TRBV30 and TRBJ1-5, with 8 bases aligning to TRBD1. Germline CDR1 GTSNPN, CDR2 SVGIG (reference sequence). The CDR3 runs 14 residues. V was pared by 2 bases and J by 6 bases, with 6 bases of the junction left unmatched. The CDR3 region has the DNA TGTGCCTGGAGTTTGGGACAGGCGGGTCAGCCCCAGCATTTT. It translates to CAWSLGQAGQPQHF. The full variable domain, rest sourced from reference TRBV30 and TRBJ1-5, is SQTIHQWPATLVQPVGSPLSLECTVEGTSNPNLYWYRQAAGRGLQLLFYSVGIGQISSEVPQNLSASRPQDRQFILSSKKLLLSDSGFYLCAWSLGQAGQPQHFGDGTRLSIL.

V and J are TRBV7-5 and TRBJ1-2; TRBD1 is taken as the D call from the table, unchecked against the DNA. TRBV7-5 is recorded as a pseudogene. The CDR3 consists of 18 residues. This CDR3 is CARSLTVMGTENWNGYTF. DNA for the CDR3: TGTGCCAGAAGCTTAACCGTAATGGGGACAGAGAATTGGAATGGCTACACCTTC.

This clone was recorded once. This chain joins TRBV10-3 and TRBJ1-3; D perhaps matches TRBD1 (5 bases). The V gene lost 9 bases and the J gene lost 3 bases, with 15 bases spanning the gap. This CDR3 region has 14 residues. Germline V gives CDR1 ENHRY, CDR2 SYGVKD. CDR3 sequence reads: CAMRRTGDGNTIYF. Here the CDR3 DNA reads TGTGCCATGCGCCGTACAGGCGATGGAAACACCATATATTTT.

A note on this clone: A junction boundary mismatches the germline segment, possibly from a read error. In DNA, the CDR3 is TGTGCTAGCAGCTTATCAACAGGGTGGTATGAGCAGTTCTTC. It translates to CASSLSTGWYEQFF. J is TRBJ2-1 and V is TRBV7-7; a possible D gene is TRBD1 (6 bases). The length of the CDR3 is 14 residues. Germline values: CDR1 SSHAT, CDR2 FNYEAQ (reference sequence).

The V call is TRBV23-1, the J call TRBJ2-2; 9 nucleotides align to TRBD2. TRBV23-1 is placed among ORFs of uncertain function. Germline trimming cut 1 base from V and 0 bases from J; bases unmatched to any gene: 18. CDR3 length equals 22 residues. The CDR3 sequence: CASSQFREGAGGIITNTGELFF. The CDR3 coding sequence is TGCGCCAGCAGTCAATTTAGGGAGGGGGCGGGAGGGATTATTACGAACACCGGGGAGCTGTTTTTT.

The V gene is TRBV6-9, the J gene TRBJ2-2; 7 nucleotides align to TRBD2. From germline, CDR1 is MNHGY and CDR2 SVAAGI. Trimming at V came to 3 bases and at J to 3 bases, leaving 4 bases not matched to a gene. CDR3 size: 15 residues. The CDR3 reads CASSYARGYTGELFF. The CDR3 region has the DNA TGTGCCAGCAGTTACGCGCGGGGGTACACCGGGGAGCTGTTTTTT.

The V call is TRBV28, the J call TRBJ1-1; 7 nucleotides match TRBD1. The CDR3 covers 15 residues. V lost 10 bases and J lost 2; bases outside the gene matches: 13. Per germline, CDR1 MDHEN and CDR2 SYDVKM. The CDR3 spells CATKTGSYFNTEAFF. CDR3 bases: TGTGCCACCAAGACAGGGTCTTACTTTAACACTGAAGCTTTCTTT.

The chain joins TRBV11-2 to TRBJ2-7, with 8 nucleotides matching TRBD2. This CDR3 has 15 amino acids. The V gene end was trimmed by 0 bases and the J gene end by 3 bases; junction bases not matched to a gene: 4. Germline CDR1 reads SGHAT; CDR2 reads FQNNGV. CDR3 DNA: TGTGCCAGCAGCTTAGAAATAGCGGGACACTACGAGCAGTACTTC. This translates into CASSLEIAGHYEQYF. The entire variable domain, with the rest obtained from reference TRBV11-2 and TRBJ2-7, is as follows: EAGVAQSPRYKIIEKRQSVAFWCNPISGHATLYWYQQILGQGPKLLIQFQNNGVVDDSQLPKDRFSAERLKGVDSTLKIQPAKLEDSAVYLCASSLEIAGHYEQYFGPGTRLTVT.

The V and J genes are TRBV5-4 and TRBJ1-1; 8 bases are a match to TRBD1. Germline loops: CDR1 SGHNT, CDR2 YYREEE (reference sequence). V lost 4 bases, J lost 4 bases, and 6 bases stayed unmatched. CDR3 length equals 14 residues. This CDR3 reads CASSPGQGRTEAFF. For the CDR3, the DNA is TGTGCCAGCAGCCCAGGACAGGGACGCACTGAAGCTTTCTTT.

CDR3 sequence reads: CASSLSLAYNEQFF. The CDR3, as DNA: TGTGCCAGCAGTTTATCACTAGCCTACAATGAGCAGTTCTTC. The V and J genes are TRBV27 and TRBJ2-1; D is perhaps TRBD2 (5 bases). V dropped 0 bases and J dropped 2 bases, with 5 bases sitting between them. CDR1 is MNHEY, CDR2 SMNVEV, per germline (reference sequence). This CDR3 spans 14 amino acids.

This chain links TRBV6-5 with TRBJ1-2, with 7 bases aligning to TRBD1. The length of the CDR3 is 15 residues. J gave up 4 bases and V 6 bases, and 11 bases lay outside the gene matches. Germline CDR1 reads MNHEY; CDR2 reads SVGAGI. CDR3 sequence: CASSTGTDFPYGYTF. In nucleotides, the CDR3 is TGTGCCAGCAGCACTGGGACAGATTTTCCCTATGGCTACACCTTC.

The genes are TRBV5-4 and TRBJ1-2; tentative D call: TRBD1 (5 bases). Germline loops: CDR1 SGHNT, CDR2 YYREEE (reference sequence). The CDR3 extends over 13 amino acids. The V and J ends lost 4 bases and 7 bases respectively, with 14 bases between them. This chain's CDR3 is CASSRPGAAGYTF. DNA of the CDR3: TGTGCCAGCAGCCGCCCTGGGGCGGCTGGCTACACCTTC.

The rearrangement uses TRBV25-1 and TRBJ1-2, with D possibly matching TRBD1 (6 bases). V was shortened by 5 bases and J by 7 bases, with 17 bases between the two germline ends. The CDR3 length is 14 residues. CDR1 is MGHDK and CDR2 is SYGVNS in the germline V gene. The CDR3 loop reads CASSTRGAGSGYTF. CDR3 nucleotides: TGTGCCAGCAGTACCCGGGGGGCCGGGTCTGGCTACACCTTC.

This rearrangement joins TRBV9 to TRBJ1-2; a possible D gene is TRBD1 (5 bases). CDR3 size: 11 residues. From germline, CDR1 is SGDLS and CDR2 YYNGEE. V was shortened by 7 bases and J by 3 bases, with 7 bases between the two germline ends. The CDR3 sequence: CASGADYGYTF. CDR3 nucleotide sequence: TGTGCCAGCGGGGCCGACTATGGCTACACCTTC.

The V gene is TRBV30, the J gene TRBJ1-2; D ambiguous. The CDR3 runs 14 residues. Between the trimmed V and J ends, which lost 5 bases and 8 bases, there was a span of 21 bases. The germline gives CDR1 GTSNPN, CDR2 SVGIG (reference sequence). The CDR3 region has the DNA TGTGCCTGGGGAGGGAGGGCCGGTCCGTCCGGCTACACCTTC. Translating it yields CAWGGRAGPSGYTF.

The chain couples TRBV6-1 to TRBJ1-1; D remains ambiguous. CDR3 length: 12 residues. Trimming removed 4 bases from V and 1 base from J, with 4 bases in between. CDR1 is MNHNS, CDR2 SASEGT, per germline. The CDR3 sequence is CASSVQNTEAFF. In nucleotides, the CDR3 is TGTGCCAGCAGTGTACAGAACACTGAAGCTTTCTTT.

DNA for the CDR3: TGTGCCATCAGTGAGTCGGAGAATCAGCCCCAGCATTTT. The encoded protein is CAISESENQPQHF. The chain is built from TRBV10-3 and TRBJ1-5; D call uncertain. Per the germline V gene, CDR1 is ENHRY and CDR2 is SYGVKD. The CDR3 runs to 13 residues. Trimming left V 0 bases short and J 4 bases short, with 4 bases between.

The V and J genes are TRBV21-1 and TRBJ1-1; TRBD1, the table's D call, lacks a check against the DNA. TRBV21-1 is described as a pseudogene. The CDR3 sequence is 16 residues long. The CDR3 DNA reads TGTGCCAGCAGCAAAGGACACGAACCAATGAACACTGAAGCTTTCTTT. Translation: CASSKGHEPMNTEAFF.

The chain recombines TRBV29-1 with TRBJ2-1; tentatively, D is TRBD2 (5 bases). The germline V gene has CDR1 SQVTM and CDR2 ANQGSEA. This CDR3 has 13 amino acids. V shed 6 bases and J shed 3 bases, with 12 bases lying between them. In DNA form, the CDR3 reads TGCAGCGTCGGGGTCAGAAACTACAATGAGCAGTTCTTC. Translated: CSVGVRNYNEQFF.

CDR3 loop: CASSLSGGRETQYF. The CDR3 bases are TGTGCCAGCAGCCTTAGCGGGGGAAGGGAGACCCAGTACTTC. V gene TRBV9 combines with J gene TRBJ2-5, with 9 bases aligning to TRBD2. The CDR3 covers 14 residues. With V trimmed by 4 bases and J by 5 bases, 6 bases remained unmatched. In germline, CDR1 is SGDLS, CDR2 YYNGEE.